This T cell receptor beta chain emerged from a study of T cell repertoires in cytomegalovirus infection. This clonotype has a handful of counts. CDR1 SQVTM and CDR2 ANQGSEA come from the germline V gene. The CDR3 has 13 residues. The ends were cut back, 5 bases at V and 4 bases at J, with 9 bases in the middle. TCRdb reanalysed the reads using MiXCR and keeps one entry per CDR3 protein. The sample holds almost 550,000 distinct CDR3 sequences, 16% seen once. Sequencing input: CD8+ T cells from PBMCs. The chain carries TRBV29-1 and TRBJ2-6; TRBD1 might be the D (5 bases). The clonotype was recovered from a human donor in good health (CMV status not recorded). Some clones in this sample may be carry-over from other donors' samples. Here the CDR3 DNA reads TGCAGCGTTCAGGGTGCCGGGGCCAACGTCCTGACTTTC. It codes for CSVQGAGANVLTF.